This TCR beta chain comes out of a study of OX40 agonist ivuxolimab in advanced cancers. In the study overall: Three patients got partial responses; one had hepatocellular carcinoma and two had cutaneous melanoma. Notes on the study in general: Some patients without response likewise showed low normalized clonal expansion.

Assay: immunoSEQ multiplex PCR; the TCRdb copy retains only in-frame clones and omits some. The sample has under 20,000 clones, around 82% seen once; the top ten hold roughly 20%. This clone was counted only a few times. Its antigen is unidentified. The CDR3 is 11 amino acids. CDR1 and CDR2 from the germline V gene are MRHNA and SNTAGT. Trimming took 3 bases from V and 6 from J, leaving 6 bases between them. The chain couples TRBV6-4 to TRBJ2-7; D remains unclear. The clonotype comes from an adult with an advanced solid tumor such as melanoma, head and neck, liver or kidney cancer. This material consisted of CD4+ or CD8+ T cells sorted from blood, taken in a trial of the OX40 agonist ivuxolimab. CDR3 loop: CASSETSEQYF. The CDR3 nucleotides are TGTGCCAGCAGTGAAACGAGCGAGCAGTACTTC.